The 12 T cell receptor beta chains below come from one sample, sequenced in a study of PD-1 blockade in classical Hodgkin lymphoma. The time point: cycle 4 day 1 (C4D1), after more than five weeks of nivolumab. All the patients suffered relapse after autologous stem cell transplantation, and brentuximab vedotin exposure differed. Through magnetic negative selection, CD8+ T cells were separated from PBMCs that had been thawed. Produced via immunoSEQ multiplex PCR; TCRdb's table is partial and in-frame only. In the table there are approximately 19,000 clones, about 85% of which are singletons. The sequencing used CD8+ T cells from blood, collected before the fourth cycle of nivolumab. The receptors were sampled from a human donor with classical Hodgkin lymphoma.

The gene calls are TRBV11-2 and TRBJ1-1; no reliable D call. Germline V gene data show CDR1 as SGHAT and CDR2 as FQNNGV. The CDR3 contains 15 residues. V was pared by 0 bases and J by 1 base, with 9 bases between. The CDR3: CASSLENHPNTEAFF. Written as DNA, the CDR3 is TGTGCCAGCAGCTTAGAAAACCACCCGAACACTGAAGCTTTCTTT.

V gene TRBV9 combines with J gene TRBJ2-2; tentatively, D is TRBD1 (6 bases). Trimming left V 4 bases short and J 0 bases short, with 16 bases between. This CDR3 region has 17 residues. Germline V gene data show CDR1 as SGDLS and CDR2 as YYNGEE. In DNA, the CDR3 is TGTGCCAGCAGCCAATGGGCGACAGGTGCGAACACCGGGGAGCTGTTTTTT. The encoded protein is CASSQWATGANTGELFF.

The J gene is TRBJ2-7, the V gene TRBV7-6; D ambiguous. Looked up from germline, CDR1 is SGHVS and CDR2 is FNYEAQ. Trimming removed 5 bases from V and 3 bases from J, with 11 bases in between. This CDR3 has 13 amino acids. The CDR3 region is CASSPAEHYEQYF. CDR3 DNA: TGTGCCAGCAGCCCTGCTGAACACTACGAGCAGTACTTC.

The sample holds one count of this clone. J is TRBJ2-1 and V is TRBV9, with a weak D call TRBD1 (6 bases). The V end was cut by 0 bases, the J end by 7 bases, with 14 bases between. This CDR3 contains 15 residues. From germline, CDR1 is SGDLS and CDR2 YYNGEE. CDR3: CASSVEGDTLNEQFF. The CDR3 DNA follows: TGTGCCAGCAGCGTAGAGGGGGATACTTTAAATGAGCAGTTCTTC.

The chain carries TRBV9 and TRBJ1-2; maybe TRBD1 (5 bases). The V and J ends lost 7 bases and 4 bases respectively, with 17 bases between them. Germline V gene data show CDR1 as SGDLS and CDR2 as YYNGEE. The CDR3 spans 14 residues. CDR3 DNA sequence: TGTGCCAGCGGGGGAGGAGGGGACCCCTATGGCTACACCTTC. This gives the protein CASGGGGDPYGYTF.

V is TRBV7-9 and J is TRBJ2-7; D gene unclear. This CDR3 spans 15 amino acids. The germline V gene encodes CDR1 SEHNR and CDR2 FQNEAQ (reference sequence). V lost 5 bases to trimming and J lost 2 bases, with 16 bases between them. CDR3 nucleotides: TGTGCCAGCAGCCCACGGCCACCGATTGCCTACGAGCAGTACTTC. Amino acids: CASSPRPPIAYEQYF.

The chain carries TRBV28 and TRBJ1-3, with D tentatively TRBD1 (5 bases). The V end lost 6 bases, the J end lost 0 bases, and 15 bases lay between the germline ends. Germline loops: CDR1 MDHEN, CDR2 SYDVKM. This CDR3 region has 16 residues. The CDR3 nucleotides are TGTGCCAGCAGAAGACTGGACAATCTCTCTGGAAACACCATATATTTT. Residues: CASRRLDNLSGNTIYF.

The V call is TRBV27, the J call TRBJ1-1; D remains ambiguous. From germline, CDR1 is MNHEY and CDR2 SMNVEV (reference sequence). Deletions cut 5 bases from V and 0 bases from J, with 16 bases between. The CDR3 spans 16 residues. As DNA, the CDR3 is TGTGCCAGCAGTGCTCGGCCCTTTTCCATGAACACTGAAGCTTTCTTT. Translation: CASSARPFSMNTEAFF.

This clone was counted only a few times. CDR3 residues: CASRGDSRVGEKLFF. CDR3 coding DNA: TGTGCCAGCAGGGGGGATAGCAGGGTAGGGGAAAAACTGTTTTTT. The rearrangement joins TRBV7-8 to TRBJ1-4, with a possible D match to TRBD1 (5 bases). The CDR3 loop spans 15 amino acids. Trimming took 6 bases from V and 8 from J, leaving 19 bases between them. The V gene's germline CDR1 is SGHVS and CDR2 FQNEAQ.

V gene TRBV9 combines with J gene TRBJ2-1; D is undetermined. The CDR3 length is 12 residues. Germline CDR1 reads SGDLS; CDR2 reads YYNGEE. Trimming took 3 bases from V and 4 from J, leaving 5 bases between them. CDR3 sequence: CASSERYNEQFF. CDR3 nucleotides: TGTGCCAGCAGCGAGAGATACAATGAGCAGTTCTTC. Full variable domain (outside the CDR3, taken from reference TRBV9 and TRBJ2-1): DSGVTQTPKHLITATGQRVTLRCSPRSGDLSVYWYQQSLDQGLQFLIQYYNGEERAKGNILERFSAQQFPDLHSELNLSSLELGDSALYFCASSERYNEQFFGPGTRLTVL.

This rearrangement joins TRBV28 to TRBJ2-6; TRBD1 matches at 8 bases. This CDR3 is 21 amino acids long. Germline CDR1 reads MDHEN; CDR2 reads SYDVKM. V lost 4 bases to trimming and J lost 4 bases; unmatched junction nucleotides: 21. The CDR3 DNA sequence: TGTGCCAGCAGTTCGATAGAAGGGACCGCAGGGGGCGTCTTCGGGGCCAACGTCCTGACTTTC. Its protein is CASSSIEGTAGGVFGANVLTF. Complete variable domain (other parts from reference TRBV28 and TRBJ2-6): DVKVTQSSRYLVKRTGEKVFLECVQDMDHENMFWYRQDPGLGLRLIYFSYDVKMKEKGDIPEGYSVSREKKERFSLILESASTNQTSMYLCASSSIEGTAGGVFGANVLTFGAGSRLTVL.

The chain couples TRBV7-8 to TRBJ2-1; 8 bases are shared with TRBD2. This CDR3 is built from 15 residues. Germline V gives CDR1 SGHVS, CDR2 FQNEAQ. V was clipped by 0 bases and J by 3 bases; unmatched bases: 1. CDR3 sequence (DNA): TGTGCCAGCAGCTTAGCCGGGAGGGTCTACAATGAGCAGTTCTTC. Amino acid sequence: CASSLAGRVYNEQFF.